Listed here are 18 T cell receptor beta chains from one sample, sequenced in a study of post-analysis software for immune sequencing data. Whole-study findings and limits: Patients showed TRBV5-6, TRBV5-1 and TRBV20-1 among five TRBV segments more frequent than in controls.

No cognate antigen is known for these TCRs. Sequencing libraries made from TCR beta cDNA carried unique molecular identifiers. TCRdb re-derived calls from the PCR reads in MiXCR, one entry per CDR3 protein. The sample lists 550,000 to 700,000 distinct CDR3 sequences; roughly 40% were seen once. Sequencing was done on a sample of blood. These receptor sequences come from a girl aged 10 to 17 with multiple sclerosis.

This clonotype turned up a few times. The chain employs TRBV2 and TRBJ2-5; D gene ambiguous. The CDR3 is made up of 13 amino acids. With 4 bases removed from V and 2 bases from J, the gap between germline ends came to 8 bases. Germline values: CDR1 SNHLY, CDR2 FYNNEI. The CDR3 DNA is TGTGCCAGCAGTGCCCGGGTACAAGAGACCCAGTACTTC. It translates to CASSARVQETQYF.

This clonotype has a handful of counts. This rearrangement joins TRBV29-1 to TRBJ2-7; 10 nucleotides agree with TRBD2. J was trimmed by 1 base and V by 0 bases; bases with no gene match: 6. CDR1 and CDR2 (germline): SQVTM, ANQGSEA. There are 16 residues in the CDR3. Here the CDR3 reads CSVEEFRTSGSYEQYF. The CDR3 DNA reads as TGCAGCGTTGAAGAGTTCCGGACTAGCGGATCCTACGAGCAGTACTTC.

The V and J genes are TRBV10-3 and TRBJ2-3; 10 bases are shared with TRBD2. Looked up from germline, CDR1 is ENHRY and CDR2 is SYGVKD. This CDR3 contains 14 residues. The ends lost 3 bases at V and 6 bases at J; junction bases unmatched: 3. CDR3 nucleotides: TGTGCCATCAGTGATCTAGCGGGAGCGGATACGCAGTATTTT. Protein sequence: CAISDLAGADTQYF.

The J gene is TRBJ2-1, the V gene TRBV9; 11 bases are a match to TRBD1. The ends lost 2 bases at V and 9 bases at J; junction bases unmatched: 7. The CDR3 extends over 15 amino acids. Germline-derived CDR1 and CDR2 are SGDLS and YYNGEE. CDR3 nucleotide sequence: TGTGCCAGCAGCGTTTCCGGGACAGGGGGAAGTGAGCAGTTCTTC. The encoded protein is CASSVSGTGGSEQFF.

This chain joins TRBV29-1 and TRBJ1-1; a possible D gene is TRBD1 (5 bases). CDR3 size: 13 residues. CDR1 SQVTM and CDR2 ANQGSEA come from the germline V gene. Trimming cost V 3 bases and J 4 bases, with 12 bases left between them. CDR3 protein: CSVDRVWSTEAFF. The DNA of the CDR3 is TGCAGCGTTGACAGGGTTTGGAGCACTGAAGCTTTCTTT.

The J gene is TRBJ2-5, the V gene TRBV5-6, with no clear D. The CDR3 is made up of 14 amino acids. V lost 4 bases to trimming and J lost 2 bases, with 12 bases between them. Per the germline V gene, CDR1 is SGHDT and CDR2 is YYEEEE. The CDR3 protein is CASSPGPVQETQYF. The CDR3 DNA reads TGTGCCAGCAGCCCCGGGCCAGTACAAGAGACCCAGTACTTC.

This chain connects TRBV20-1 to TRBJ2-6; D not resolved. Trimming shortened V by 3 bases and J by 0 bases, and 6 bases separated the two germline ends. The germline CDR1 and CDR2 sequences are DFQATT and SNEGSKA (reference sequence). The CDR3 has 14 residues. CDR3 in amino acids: CSASVVSGANVLTF. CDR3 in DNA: TGCAGTGCTAGTGTGGTCTCTGGGGCCAACGTCCTGACTTTC.

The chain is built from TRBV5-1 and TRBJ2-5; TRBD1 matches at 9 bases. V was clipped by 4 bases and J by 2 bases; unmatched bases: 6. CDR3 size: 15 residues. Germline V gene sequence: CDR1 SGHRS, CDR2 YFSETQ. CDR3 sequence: CASSPHGQGQETQYF. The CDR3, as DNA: TGCGCCAGCAGCCCCCATGGACAGGGGCAAGAGACCCAGTACTTC.

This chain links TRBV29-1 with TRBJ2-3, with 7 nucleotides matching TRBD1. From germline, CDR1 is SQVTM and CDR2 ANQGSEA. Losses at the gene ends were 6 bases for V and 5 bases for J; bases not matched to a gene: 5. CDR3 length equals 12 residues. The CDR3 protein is CSVRAGGDTQYF. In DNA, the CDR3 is TGCAGCGTAAGGGCAGGGGGAGATACGCAGTATTTT.

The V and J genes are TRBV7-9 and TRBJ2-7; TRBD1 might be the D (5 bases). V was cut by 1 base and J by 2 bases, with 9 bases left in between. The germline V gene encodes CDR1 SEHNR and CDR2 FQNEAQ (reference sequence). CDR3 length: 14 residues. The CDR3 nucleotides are TGTGCCAGCAGCTTAGGGGGCAAGCCCTACGAGCAGTACTTC. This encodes CASSLGGKPYEQYF.

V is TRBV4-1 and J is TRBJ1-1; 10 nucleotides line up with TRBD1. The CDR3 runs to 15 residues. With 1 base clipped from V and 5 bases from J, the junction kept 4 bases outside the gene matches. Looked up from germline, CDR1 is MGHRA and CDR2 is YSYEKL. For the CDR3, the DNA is TGCGCCAGCAGCCAAGGGGGACAGGGGTTAACTGAAGCTTTCTTT. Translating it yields CASSQGGQGLTEAFF.

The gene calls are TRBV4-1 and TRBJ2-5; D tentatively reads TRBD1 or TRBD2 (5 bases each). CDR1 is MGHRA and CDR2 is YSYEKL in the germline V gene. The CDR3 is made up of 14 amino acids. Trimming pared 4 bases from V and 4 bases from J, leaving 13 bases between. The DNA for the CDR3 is TGCGCCAGCAGCCTTTATCGAGGGGCAGAGACCCAGTACTTC. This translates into CASSLYRGAETQYF.

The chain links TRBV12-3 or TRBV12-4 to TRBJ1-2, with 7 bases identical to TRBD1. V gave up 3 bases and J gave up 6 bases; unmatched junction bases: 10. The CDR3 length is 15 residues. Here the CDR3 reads CASSFGGGTAHGYTF. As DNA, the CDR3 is TGTGCCAGCAGTTTTGGAGGGGGGACAGCCCATGGCTACACCTTC.

CDR3 sequence: CASSSPAGDTQYF. DNA for the CDR3: TGTGCCAGCAGCTCCCCGGCTGGGGATACGCAGTATTTT. The rearrangement joins TRBV5-4 to TRBJ2-3; no definite D call. V shed 3 bases and J shed 6 bases, with 11 bases lying between them. In germline, CDR1 is SGHNT, CDR2 YYREEE (reference sequence). The CDR3 runs to 13 residues.

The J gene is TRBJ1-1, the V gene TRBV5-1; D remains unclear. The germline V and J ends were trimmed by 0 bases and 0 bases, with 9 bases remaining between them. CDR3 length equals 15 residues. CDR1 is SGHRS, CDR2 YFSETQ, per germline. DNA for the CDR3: TGCGCCAGCAGCTTGGACAACCTCATGAACACTGAAGCTTTCTTT. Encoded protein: CASSLDNLMNTEAFF.

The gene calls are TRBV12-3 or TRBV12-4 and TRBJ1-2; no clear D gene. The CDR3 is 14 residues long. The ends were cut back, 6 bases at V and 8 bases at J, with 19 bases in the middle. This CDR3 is CASRGMRLEGGYTF. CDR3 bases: TGTGCCAGCAGGGGCATGAGACTCGAGGGAGGCTACACCTTC.

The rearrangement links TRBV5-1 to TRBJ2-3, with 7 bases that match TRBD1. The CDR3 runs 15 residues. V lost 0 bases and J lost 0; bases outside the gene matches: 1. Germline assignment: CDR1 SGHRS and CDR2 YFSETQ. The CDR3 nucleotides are TGCGCCAGCAGCTTGGCGGGACAGAGCACAGATACGCAGTATTTT. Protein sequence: CASSLAGQSTDTQYF.

The CDR3 nucleotides are TGTGCCAGCAGCGGGGGGGACAGGGGGCAAGGCATTCAGTACTTC. Protein: CASSGGDRGQGIQYF. The V gene is TRBV5-6, the J gene TRBJ2-4; TRBD1 matches 12 bases. Germline CDR1 SGHDT, CDR2 YYEEEE. CDR3 length equals 15 residues. With V trimmed by 4 bases and J by 9 bases, 8 bases remained unmatched.